This T cell receptor (beta chain) was identified in a study of blood T cell repertoires in COVID-19 (dated by TCRdb to between 2020 and 2021). Describing the broader study: Samples from collaborators originated in the United States, Italy and Spain and spanned both the acute and convalescent phases of COVID-19. The prospective study material was composed of cDNA or gDNA derived from T cells, B-cell-depleted T cells, or PBMCs. Deeply sampled blood TCRbeta repertoires from subjects exposed to, actively infected with, or recovered from COVID-19 were included in the dataset. The repertoires were released in a freely available public database intended as a resource for research on the immune response to SARS-CoV-2. The samples were drawn from two sources: the first 160 participants of the ongoing ImmuneRACE study, and approximately 1,300 subjects contributed by 6 global collaborators. The sample metadata nearly always contained a de-identified subject ID, COVID-19 status, age in years and sex. Where available, HLA class I and class II types were taken from metadata supplied by the sample provider and were not determined by assay-based typing. The research as a whole found: The quantity of clinical and demographic metadata differed by source and by participant and was supplied without curation.

The junction carries 12 bases between V and J, which are trimmed by 5 bases and 2 bases respectively. Reading from cysteine to phenylalanine, the CDR3 counts 14 amino acids. Just CDR3 DNA is preserved here, 42 bases in frame from base 1. CDR1 and CDR2 are read off the germline V gene as SGHRS and YFSETQ. Each collaborating institution followed its own protocols to collect whole blood in K2EDTA tubes. For TCRbeta analysis, collaborators shipped samples as frozen whole blood, isolated PBMCs, or DNA extracted from either of those sample types. TCRbeta CDR3 regions were amplified from genomic DNA using the immunoSEQ Assay, a bias-controlled multiplex PCR. The published analysis was carried out like this. The number of nucleated cells in each sample was estimated from the amplification of reference gene primers within the assay. To quantify the absolute abundance of each unique TCRbeta CDR3 rearrangement, sequence reads were collapsed and filtered. Productive Simpson clonality was computed per sample as the square root of Simpson's diversity index over productive rearrangements. TCRdb provides this immuneACCESS table in a form limited to in-frame rearrangements. Some clones are lacking; in checked studies, under half of them reflect an unresolved V gene, and why the rest are absent is not known. V and J calls and clone size are copied from that table; D and trimming were computed from the DNA. The table for this sample lists 150,000 to 170,000 clones; roughly 80% of them were counted only once. The biggest ten clones account for over 25% of the sample.

Worth noting for this clone: What this receptor recognizes is not known. One base away there is no much larger clone; base qualities are not given.

Rearrangement joined TRBV5-1 to TRBJ2-3; the D segment could be TRBD1, given 6 matching bases. The TCR was taken from a woman in her sixties or seventies with acute or convalescent COVID-19. Specimen: peripheral blood. The CDR3 here reads CASRVQGTTDTQYF. The DNA is as follows: TGCGCCAGCAGGGTTCAGGGGACCACAGATACGCAGTATTTT. The full variable domain, completed from the reference TRBV5-1 and TRBJ2-3 proteins outside the CDR3, reads KAGVTQTPRYLIKTRGQQVTLSCSPISGHRSVSWYQQTPGQGLQFLFEYFSETQRNKGNFPGRFSGRQFSNSRSEMNVSTLELGDSALYLCASRVQGTTDTQYFGPGTRLTVL.